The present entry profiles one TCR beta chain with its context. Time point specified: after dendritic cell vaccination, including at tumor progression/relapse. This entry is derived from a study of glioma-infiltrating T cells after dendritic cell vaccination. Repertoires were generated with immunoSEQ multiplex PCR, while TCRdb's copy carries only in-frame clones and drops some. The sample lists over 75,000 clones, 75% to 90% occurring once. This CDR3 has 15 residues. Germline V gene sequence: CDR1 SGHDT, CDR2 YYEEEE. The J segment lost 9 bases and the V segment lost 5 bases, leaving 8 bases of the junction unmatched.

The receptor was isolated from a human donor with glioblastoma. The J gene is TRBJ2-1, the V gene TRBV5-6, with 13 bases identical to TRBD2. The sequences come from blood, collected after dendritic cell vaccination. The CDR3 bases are TGTGCCAGCAGGCCTAGGACTAGCGGGAGTCTTGAGCAGTTCTTC. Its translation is CASRPRTSGSLEQFF.